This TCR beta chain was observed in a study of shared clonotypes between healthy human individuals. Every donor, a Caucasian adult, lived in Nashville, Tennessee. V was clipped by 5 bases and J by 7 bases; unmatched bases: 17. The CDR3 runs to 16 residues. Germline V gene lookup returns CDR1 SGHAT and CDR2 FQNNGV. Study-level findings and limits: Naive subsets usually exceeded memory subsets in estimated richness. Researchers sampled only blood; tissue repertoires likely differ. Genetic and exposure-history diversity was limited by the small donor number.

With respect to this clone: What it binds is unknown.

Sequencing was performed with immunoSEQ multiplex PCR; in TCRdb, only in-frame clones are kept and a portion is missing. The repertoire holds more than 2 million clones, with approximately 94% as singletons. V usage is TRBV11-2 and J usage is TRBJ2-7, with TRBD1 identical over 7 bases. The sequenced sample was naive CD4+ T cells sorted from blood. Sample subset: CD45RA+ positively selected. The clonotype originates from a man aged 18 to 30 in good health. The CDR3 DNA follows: TGTGCCAGCAGCCCGGGCGCTGACAGGGCTCTAGGGGAGCAGTACTTC. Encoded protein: CASSPGADRALGEQYF.